This entry lists 5 T cell receptor beta chains sequenced from one sample in a study of T cell repertoires in cytomegalovirus infection. TCRdb ran MiXCR on the reads and lists one entry per CDR3 protein. Here the sample spans around 94,000 distinct CDR3 sequences, more than 15% being singletons. The specimen sequenced was PBMCs. The source is a human donor in good health (CMV status not recorded). Some clones in this sample may be carry-over from other donors' samples.

This clonotype showed up many times. The rearrangement joins TRBV28 to TRBJ1-6; D is ambiguous. The CDR3 extends over 14 amino acids. V lost 6 bases, J lost 9 bases, and 15 bases lay in between. Germline V gives CDR1 MDHEN, CDR2 SYDVKM. The CDR3 here is CASSHSESTSPLHF. In DNA form, the CDR3 reads TGTGCCAGCAGCCACAGTGAATCCACTTCACCCCTCCACTTT.

This clonotype occurred many times. The rearrangement joins TRBV7-9 to TRBJ2-1; TRBD2 matches 9 bases. Looked up from germline, CDR1 is SEHNR and CDR2 is FQNEAQ (reference sequence). The CDR3 is 15 amino acids. With V trimmed by 1 base and J by 6 bases, 4 bases remained unmatched. The CDR3 DNA reads as TGTGCCAGCAGCTTAGGGACTAGCGCTGGCAATGAGCAGTTCTTC. This codes for CASSLGTSAGNEQFF.

The rearrangement links TRBV14 to TRBJ1-2; D is undetermined. V was pared by 4 bases and J by 6 bases, with 12 bases between. The CDR3 runs to 13 residues. Germline lookup yields CDR1 SGHDN and CDR2 FVKESK. The CDR3 region is CASSPRQADGYTF. The CDR3 bases are TGTGCCAGCAGCCCTAGGCAGGCCGATGGCTACACCTTC.

In this sample, this clonotype turned up many times. V usage is TRBV5-1 and J usage is TRBJ2-5; maybe TRBD1 (5 bases). The CDR3 consists of 15 residues. Trimming stripped 7 bases from V and 1 base from J, with 17 bases between. CDR1 is SGHRS and CDR2 is YFSETQ in the germline V gene. DNA of the CDR3: TGCGCCAGCGGATTTACTGGACAAGTCCAAGAGACCCAGTACTTC. It specifies CASGFTGQVQETQYF. The variable domain in full, completed from reference TRBV5-1 and TRBJ2-5, reads KAGVTQTPRYLIKTRGQQVTLSCSPISGHRSVSWYQQTPGQGLQFLFEYFSETQRNKGNFPGRFSGRQFSNSRSEMNVSTLELGDSALYLCASGFTGQVQETQYFGPGTRLLVL.

This clonotype was counted at least ten times. The chain employs TRBV25-1 and TRBJ2-6; D not resolved. Trimming pared 3 bases from V and 0 bases from J, leaving 15 bases between. The CDR3 spans 18 residues. Germline CDR1 reads MGHDK; CDR2 reads SYGVNS. CDR3 sequence: CASSDPGQPLSGANVLTF. CDR3 nucleotide sequence: TGTGCCAGCAGTGACCCCGGGCAGCCCCTCTCTGGGGCCAACGTCCTGACTTTC.